This T cell receptor (beta chain) appears in the sequencing data of a study of T cells in Graves' hyperthyroidism and ophthalmopathy. Study-wide points: A model of 13 V-J features distinguished ophthalmopathy from stable hyperthyroidism.

Amplification of TCR beta CDR3 regions was performed using RNA transcripts as template. Carried out on the TCR CDR3, a first-round RT-PCR used the HTBI primer set. TCRdb recomputed calls from the multiplex PCR reads with MiXCR, one row per CDR3 protein. The sample yields a few hundred thousand distinct CDR3 sequences, about 19% seen once. Turning to this clonotype: Antigen specificity is unknown.

Germline V gives CDR1 MGHRA, CDR2 YSYEKL. CDR3 length equals 15 residues. With 0 bases clipped from V and 3 bases from J, the junction kept 1 base outside the gene matches. Among the patients, aged 18 to 65, hyperthyroidism was newly diagnosed and had lasted under 2 months. The sequenced sample consisted of blood. The chain has TRBV4-1 and TRBJ2-7; TRBD1 matches at 11 bases. The TCR was taken from a woman aged 18-35 years with Graves' hyperthyroidism. The CDR3 loop is CASSQDGTGGYEQYF. DNA for the CDR3: TGCGCCAGCAGCCAAGATGGGACAGGGGGCTACGAGCAGTACTTC.